This T cell receptor beta chain originates from a study of identical twins. Study conclusions and caveats: Models underestimated how often monozygotic twins shared out-of-frame TCR alpha. Twin pairs had excess sharing that was weaker in beta out-of-frame sequences. Insertion counts were lower in abundant cord blood beta clonotypes, a trend that memory repertoires did not show.

MiXCR, run by TCRdb on the 5' RACE reads, gives a single entry per CDR3 protein. The profile shows about 920,000 distinct CDR3 sequences, 9% to 15% of them singletons. With respect to this clonotype: Its specificity is unknown.

V was clipped by 0 bases and J by 7 bases, with 13 bases between them. Germline V gene lookup returns CDR1 SGHDT and CDR2 YYEEEE. This CDR3 spans 14 amino acids. The same sample was also studied in work on yellow fever vaccine responses in identical twins. Per that study: Twins reportedly mounted vaccine T cell responses that seemed partly convergent, partly personalized.

This receptor was obtained from a woman aged 18-35 years in good health. Input material: PBMCs. V is TRBV5-6 and J is TRBJ1-1; D call uncertain. CDR3 nucleotide sequence: TGTGCCAGCAGCTTGGGCACTATGGTTGTTGAAGCTTTCTTT. Protein product: CASSLGTMVVEAFF.